The next 20 T cell receptor beta chains were all read from a single sample in a study of T-cell reconstitution after alpha-beta-depleted transplantation in children. Unique molecular identifiers were built into the TCRbeta library. TCRdb re-derived calls from the PCR reads in MiXCR, one entry per CDR3 protein. The table lists hundreds of thousands of distinct CDR3 sequences, roughly 15% of them singletons. Material: PBMCs, mostly from graft donor cells, obtained 360 days after TCRalphabeta/CD19-depleted stem cell transplant. These receptors all stem from a male patient younger than 18 who had a stem cell transplant for acute lymphoblastic leukemia, so the T cells may come from the graft donor.

This clonotype has more than one count but fewer than ten. The chain has TRBV2 and TRBJ2-1; perhaps TRBD2 as D (5 bases). This CDR3 comprises 14 residues. Germline assignment: CDR1 SNHLY and CDR2 FYNNEI. The germline V and J ends were trimmed by 3 bases and 7 bases, with 13 bases remaining between them. The CDR3 coding sequence is TGTGCCAGCAGTGATATTTTTCGGGGTAATGAGCAGTTCTTC. Protein product: CASSDIFRGNEQFF.

The chain uses TRBV7-4 and TRBJ1-3; possible D gene TRBD1, 5 bases. The CDR3 totals 15 residues. The V end lost 5 bases, the J end lost 8 bases, and 19 bases lay between the germline ends. Per the germline V gene, CDR1 is SGHVT and CDR2 is SQSDAQ. CDR3 protein: CASSRGGSMVHTIYF. CDR3 bases: TGTGCCAGCAGCCGGGGGGGTTCGATGGTACACACCATATATTTT.

CDR3 protein: CASSPLGRLAGFSETQYF. CDR3 sequence (DNA): TGTGCCAGCTCACCTCTGGGTCGACTAGCGGGATTTAGCGAGACCCAGTACTTC. V usage is TRBV18 and J usage is TRBJ2-5; 11 bases agree with TRBD2. Germline V gives CDR1 KGHSH, CDR2 LQKENI. V dropped 3 bases and J dropped 5; count of bases not matched to a gene: 14. This CDR3 region has 18 residues.

This chain connects TRBV4-1 to TRBJ2-7; D is possibly TRBD1 (6 bases). Between the trimmed V and J ends, which lost 5 bases and 2 bases, there was a span of 16 bases. The CDR3 is 15 amino acids. Per germline, CDR1 MGHRA and CDR2 YSYEKL. The CDR3 is CASSKTTGTPYEQYF. The CDR3 DNA follows: TGCGCCAGCAGCAAAACGACAGGAACCCCCTACGAGCAGTACTTC.

The table lists this clonotype with a few counts. The V gene is TRBV27, the J gene TRBJ2-3; 13 bases align to TRBD2. The V segment lost 3 bases and the J segment 3 bases; nucleotides outside the gene matches: 12. CDR1 is MNHEY, CDR2 SMNVEV, per germline (reference sequence). This CDR3 is built from 19 residues. In nucleotides, the CDR3 is TGTGCCAGCAGTTTCTCCCCTCGGACTAGCGGGAGTGGTACAGATACGCAGTATTTT. It specifies CASSFSPRTSGSGTDTQYF.

This clonotype was detected only a few times. The chain couples TRBV24-1 to TRBJ2-2, with 8 nucleotides matching TRBD1. Unmatched junction bases numbered 8, after V lost 2 bases and J lost 4 bases. Germline lookup yields CDR1 KGHDR and CDR2 SFDVKD. The CDR3 consists of 17 residues. DNA of the CDR3: TGTGCCACCAGTGATTACGCAAGGACAGGGCCCACCGGGGAGCTGTTTTTT. Its protein product is CATSDYARTGPTGELFF.

This clonotype has more than one count but fewer than ten. The chain employs TRBV12-3 or TRBV12-4 and TRBJ2-4; D is possibly TRBD1 or TRBD2 (5 bases each). Trimming removed 5 bases from V and 8 bases from J, with 16 bases in between. The CDR3 spans 14 residues. Here the CDR3 DNA reads TGTGCCAGCAGTCATGCCGGGACGGCACACATTCAGTACTTC. Encoded protein: CASSHAGTAHIQYF.

V usage is TRBV11-2 and J usage is TRBJ2-3; D is uncertain. Germline values: CDR1 SGHAT, CDR2 FQNNGV. V lost 1 base to trimming and J lost 5 bases, with 10 bases between them. The CDR3 loop spans 14 amino acids. CDR3 DNA sequence: TGTGCCAGCAGCTTAGGAGCCCGGAAAGATACGCAGTATTTT. It is translated as CASSLGARKDTQYF.

The chain is built from TRBV5-4 and TRBJ1-1; TRBD1 aligns across 7 bases. CDR3 size: 15 residues. Per germline, CDR1 SGHNT and CDR2 YYREEE (reference sequence). Trimming took 3 bases from V and 5 from J; bases not matched to a gene: 10. The DNA of the CDR3 is TGTGCCAGCAGCTGGTGGACAGGCCGTCTTACTGAAGCTTTCTTT. This sequence encodes CASSWWTGRLTEAFF.

The chain employs TRBV7-3 and TRBJ2-1; D might be TRBD1 (5 bases). Trimming left V 1 base short and J 0 bases short, with 16 bases between. The CDR3 sequence is 18 residues long. Per the germline V gene, CDR1 is SGHTA and CDR2 is FQGTGA. Here the CDR3 reads CASSLILGARTSYNEQFF. The CDR3 region has the DNA TGTGCCAGCAGCTTAATTCTAGGGGCAAGGACCTCCTACAATGAGCAGTTCTTC.

V usage is TRBV11-1 and J usage is TRBJ1-4; 8 bases are shared with TRBD1. Germline CDR1 and CDR2: SGHAT and FQDESV (reference sequence). With V trimmed by 2 bases and J by 3 bases, 14 bases remained unmatched. The CDR3 has 19 residues. For the CDR3, the DNA is TGTGCCAGCAGCTTACTGCGACAGGGGATTTTATTAGCTAATGAAAAACTGTTTTTT. Its translation is CASSLLRQGILLANEKLFF.

In its sample, this clonotype was seen a few times. V gene TRBV7-9 combines with J gene TRBJ2-7; perhaps TRBD2 as D (6 bases). CDR3 length equals 13 residues. Trimming removed 4 bases from V and 6 bases from J, with 13 bases in between. Germline values: CDR1 SEHNR, CDR2 FQNEAQ (reference sequence). CDR3 sequence: CASSSAGGAEQYF. The CDR3 coding sequence is TGTGCCAGCAGCTCGGCCGGGGGTGCCGAGCAGTACTTC.

This chain connects TRBV28 to TRBJ2-2; 7 bases match TRBD1. The CDR3 is 13 amino acids. CDR1 and CDR2 from the germline V gene are MDHEN and SYDVKM. With V trimmed by 7 bases and J by 4 bases, 3 bases remained unmatched. The CDR3 region is CASKPGGTGELFF. The CDR3 DNA follows: TGTGCCAGCAAGCCAGGGGGCACCGGGGAGCTGTTTTTT.

The V and J genes are TRBV5-1 and TRBJ2-7; no clear D gene. Trimming pared 3 bases from V and 3 bases from J, leaving 10 bases between. Germline V gene sequence: CDR1 SGHRS, CDR2 YFSETQ. There are 13 residues in the CDR3. The CDR3 nucleotides are TGCGCCAGCAGCTGGACGGCAAACTACGAGCAGTACTTC. Its translation: CASSWTANYEQYF.

In regard to this clonotype: A junction boundary mismatches the germline segment, possibly from a read error. This chain links TRBV5-1 with TRBJ2-7; TRBD1 aligns across 7 bases. The CDR3 runs 17 residues. Germline assignment: CDR1 SGHRS and CDR2 YFSETQ. In nucleotides, the CDR3 is TGCGCCAGCAGCTTGTGGACCCGGGACAGCTACTCCTACGAGCAGCACTTC. It encodes CASSLWTRDSYSYEQHF.

The chain couples TRBV20-1 to TRBJ1-5; D may be TRBD1 (6 bases). The germline V and J ends were trimmed by 7 bases and 3 bases, with 13 bases remaining between them. This CDR3 contains 13 residues. Looked up from germline, CDR1 is DFQATT and CDR2 is SNEGSKA (reference sequence). CDR3 DNA: TGCAGTGTTGGACAGATCAACAATCAGCCCCAGCATTTT. Translation gives CSVGQINNQPQHF.

V is TRBV29-1 and J is TRBJ1-2; D is uncertain. Per the germline V gene, CDR1 is SQVTM and CDR2 is ANQGSEA. The CDR3 runs 12 residues. V lost 6 bases, J lost 8 bases, and 16 bases lay in between. In DNA form, the CDR3 reads TGCAGCGTCGCACGCGATTTATGGGGCTACACCTTC. Translated: CSVARDLWGYTF.

This clonotype came up many times. This chain connects TRBV6-1 to TRBJ2-5, with 10 bases lining up with TRBD1. Germline-derived CDR1 and CDR2 are MNHNS and SASEGT. CDR3 length: 14 amino acids. With V trimmed by 11 bases and J by 1 base, 7 bases remained unmatched. CDR3 in DNA: TGTGCCTCCGGTTGGGACAGGGGCCAAGAGACCCAGTACTTC. Encoded protein: CASGWDRGQETQYF.

This clonotype was counted many times. This chain connects TRBV18 to TRBJ2-1; D possibly corresponds to TRBD2 (6 bases). Trimming took off 8 bases at V and 3 bases at J, with 17 bases between the two ends. The CDR3 length is 15 residues. The V gene's germline CDR1 is KGHSH and CDR2 LQKENI. In DNA form, the CDR3 reads TGTGCCAGCAGCCCGGGGAGCGGGCGCTACAATGAGCAGTTCTTC. It encodes CASSPGSGRYNEQFF.

The table lists this clonotype with a count of one. The chain couples TRBV2 to TRBJ2-5; 11 nucleotides match TRBD1. CDR3 length: 18 residues. The V segment lost 7 bases and the J segment 2 bases; nucleotides outside the gene matches: 15. Per germline, CDR1 SNHLY and CDR2 FYNNEI. The CDR3 nucleotides are TGTGCCAGCACCAGAAGACCGGGACAGGGGGTCGAGCAAGAGACCCAGTACTTC. Translation gives CASTRRPGQGVEQETQYF.